At least ten counts were recorded for the clone carrying this T cell receptor beta chain. The sample originates from a study of early T cells in non-severe SARS-CoV-2 infection. Individual cDNA molecules carried attached unique molecular identifiers. TCRdb called the 5' RACE reads again in MiXCR, with one record for every CDR3 protein. This sample yields over 25,000 distinct CDR3 sequences, of which about 6.1% are seen a single time; around 5.4% belongs to the top ten. The CDR3 contains 15 residues. Trimming took 1 base from V and 12 from J; bases not matched to a gene: 10. Germline-derived CDR1 and CDR2 are SGHDN and FVKESK.

Sequenced sample: whole blood. The gene calls are TRBV14 and TRBJ2-1, with TRBD1 identical over 9 bases. This receptor was obtained from an adult who was a healthcare worker with PCR-confirmed SARS-CoV-2 infection or an uninfected control (not recorded which). In DNA form, the CDR3 reads TGTGCCAGCAGCCAAGTAGAAACAGGGGGCCTGGGGCAGTTCTTC. Protein: CASSQVETGGLGQFF.